This TCR beta chain was found in a study of response to subunit inactivated influenza vaccine. Study-level results: Authors suggested seasonal influenza vaccinations each recruit few new T cells.

This clonotype was counted only a few times. Its antigen is unknown. The CDR3 sequence is 13 residues long. The germline V gene encodes CDR1 SSHAT and CDR2 FNYEAQ (reference sequence). V shed 2 bases and J shed 2 bases, with 4 bases lying between them. TCRdb re-called the RT-PCR reads with MiXCR, one entry per CDR3 protein. There are fewer than 700,000 distinct CDR3 sequences in the sample; 13% occur only once, and about 12% lies in the top ten. Sequenced here: PBMCs from blood, sampled around seven weeks after vaccination. This chain joins TRBV7-7 and TRBJ2-1; D is unresolved. This TCR came from a man in his fifties who received an inactivated influenza vaccine. The CDR3 coding sequence is TGTGCCAGCAGCTTAACTACCTACAATGAGCAGTTCTTC. It yields the protein CASSLTTYNEQFF.